This TCR beta chain came from a study of T cells after yellow fever vaccination. Each CDR3 protein gets one entry after TCRdb re-called the 5' RACE reads with MiXCR. The repertoire holds 200,000 to 300,000 distinct CDR3 sequences, with roughly 13% as singletons. The length of the CDR3 is 15 residues. V lost 5 bases and J 0 bases, leaving 14 bases between the germline ends. Germline V lookup: CDR1 SGHDN, CDR2 FVKESK. The source of this sequence is a man aged 30-40 years who received the YFV17D yellow fever vaccine. V and J are TRBV14 and TRBJ2-7; a weak D match, TRBD2 (5 bases). Material: CD4+ T cells sorted from PBMCs, obtained 45 days after the yellow fever booster vaccination. The CDR3 DNA reads as TGTGCCAGCAGCGATACGGGGAGCGGCTCCTACGAGCAGTACTTC. Protein: CASSDTGSGSYEQYF.